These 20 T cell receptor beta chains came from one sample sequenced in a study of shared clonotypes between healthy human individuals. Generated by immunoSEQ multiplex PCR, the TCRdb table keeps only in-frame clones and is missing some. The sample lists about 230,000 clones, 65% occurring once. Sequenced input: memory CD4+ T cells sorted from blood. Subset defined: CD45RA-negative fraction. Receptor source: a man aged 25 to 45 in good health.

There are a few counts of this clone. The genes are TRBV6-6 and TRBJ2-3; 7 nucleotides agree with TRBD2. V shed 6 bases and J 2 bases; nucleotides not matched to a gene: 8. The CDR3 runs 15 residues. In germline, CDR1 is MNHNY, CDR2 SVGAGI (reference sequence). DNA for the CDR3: TGTGCCAGCAGAAAAGCGGGATCCTTCACAGATACGCAGTATTTT. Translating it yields CASRKAGSFTDTQYF.

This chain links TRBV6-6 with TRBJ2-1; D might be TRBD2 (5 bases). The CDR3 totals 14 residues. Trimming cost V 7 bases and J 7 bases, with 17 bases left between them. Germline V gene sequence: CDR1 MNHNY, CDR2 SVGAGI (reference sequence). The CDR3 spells CASTFTRIDNEQFF. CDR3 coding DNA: TGTGCCAGCACTTTTACTAGGATTGATAATGAGCAGTTCTTC.

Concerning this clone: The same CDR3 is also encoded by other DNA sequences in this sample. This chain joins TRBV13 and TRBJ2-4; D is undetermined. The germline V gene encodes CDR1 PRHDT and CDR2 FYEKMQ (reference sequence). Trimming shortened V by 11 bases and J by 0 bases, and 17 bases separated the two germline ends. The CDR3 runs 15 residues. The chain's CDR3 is CAGRTGLLAKNIQYF. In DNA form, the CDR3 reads TGTGCCGGCCGGACGGGTTTACTAGCCAAAAACATTCAGTACTTC.

CDR3 loop: CASSLSRNAGLSGNTIYF. DNA for the CDR3: TGTGCCAGCAGTTTATCTAGAAACGCCGGGCTCTCTGGAAACACCATATATTTT. The chain has TRBV27 and TRBJ1-3; D is ambiguous. The germline V gene encodes CDR1 MNHEY and CDR2 SMNVEV (reference sequence). The CDR3 consists of 18 residues. Trimming stripped 0 bases from V and 0 bases from J, with 15 bases between.

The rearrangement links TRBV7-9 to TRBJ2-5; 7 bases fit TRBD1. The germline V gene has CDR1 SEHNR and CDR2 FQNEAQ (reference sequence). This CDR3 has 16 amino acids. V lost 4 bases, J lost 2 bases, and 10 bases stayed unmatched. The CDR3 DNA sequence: TGTGCCAGCAGCTCGACAGGGTGGGTGCGGCAAGAGACCCAGTACTTC. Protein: CASSSTGWVRQETQYF.

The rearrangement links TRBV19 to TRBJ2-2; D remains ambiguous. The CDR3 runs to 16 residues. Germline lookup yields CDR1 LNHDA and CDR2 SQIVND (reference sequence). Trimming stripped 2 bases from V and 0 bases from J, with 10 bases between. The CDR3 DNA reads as TGTGCCAGTAGTATAAGGCAGGCCCCGAACACCGGGGAGCTGTTTTTT. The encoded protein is CASSIRQAPNTGELFF.

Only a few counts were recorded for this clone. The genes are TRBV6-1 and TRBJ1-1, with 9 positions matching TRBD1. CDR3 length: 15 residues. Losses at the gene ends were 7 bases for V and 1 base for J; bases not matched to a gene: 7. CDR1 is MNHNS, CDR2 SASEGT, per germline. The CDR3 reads CASIDRGTENTEAFF. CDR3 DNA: TGTGCCAGCATTGACAGGGGGACTGAGAACACTGAAGCTTTCTTT.

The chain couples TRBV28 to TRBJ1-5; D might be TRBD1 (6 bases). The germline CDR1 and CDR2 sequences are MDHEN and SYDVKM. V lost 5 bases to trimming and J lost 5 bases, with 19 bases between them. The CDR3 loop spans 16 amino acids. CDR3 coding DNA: TGTGCCAGCAGTCTTCCCCTCGGGGGCGCGGATCAGCCCCAGCATTTT. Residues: CASSLPLGGADQPQHF.

The DNA for the CDR3 is TGTGCCAGACTAGCGGCCTACGAGCAGTACTTC. Translated, it gives CARLAAYEQYF. The chain is built from TRBV28 and TRBJ2-7; 8 nucleotides agree with TRBD2. Germline lookup yields CDR1 MDHEN and CDR2 SYDVKM. The CDR3 length is 11 residues. J lost 2 bases, V lost 9 bases, and 0 bases had no gene match. The whole variable domain, filled in from reference TRBV28 and TRBJ2-7, reads DVKVTQSSRYLVKRTGEKVFLECVQDMDHENMFWYRQDPGLGLRLIYFSYDVKMKEKGDIPEGYSVSREKKERFSLILESASTNQTSMYLCARLAAYEQYFGPGTRLTVT.

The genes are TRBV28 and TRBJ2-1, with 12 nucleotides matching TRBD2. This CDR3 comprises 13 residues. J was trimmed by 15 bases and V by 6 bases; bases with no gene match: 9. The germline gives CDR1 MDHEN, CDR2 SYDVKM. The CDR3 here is CASSATSGRSRFF. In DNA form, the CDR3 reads TGTGCCAGCAGCGCAACTAGCGGGAGGTCGCGGTTCTTC. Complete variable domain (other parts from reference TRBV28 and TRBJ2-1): DVKVTQSSRYLVKRTGEKVFLECVQDMDHENMFWYRQDPGLGLRLIYFSYDVKMKEKGDIPEGYSVSREKKERFSLILESASTNQTSMYLCASSATSGRSRFFGPGTRLTVL.

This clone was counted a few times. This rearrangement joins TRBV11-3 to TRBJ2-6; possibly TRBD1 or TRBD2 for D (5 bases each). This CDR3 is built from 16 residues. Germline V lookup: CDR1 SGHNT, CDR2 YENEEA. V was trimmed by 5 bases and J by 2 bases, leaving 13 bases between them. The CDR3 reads CASSPAGRAGANVLTF. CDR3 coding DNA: TGTGCCAGCAGCCCCGCGGGCAGGGCTGGGGCCAACGTCCTGACTTTC.

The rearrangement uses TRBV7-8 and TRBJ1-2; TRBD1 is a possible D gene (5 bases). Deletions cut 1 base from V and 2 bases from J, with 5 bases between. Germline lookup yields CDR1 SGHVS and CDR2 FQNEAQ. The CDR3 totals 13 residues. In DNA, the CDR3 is TGTGCCAGCAGCTTAGGGGGGAACTATGGCTACACCTTC. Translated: CASSLGGNYGYTF.

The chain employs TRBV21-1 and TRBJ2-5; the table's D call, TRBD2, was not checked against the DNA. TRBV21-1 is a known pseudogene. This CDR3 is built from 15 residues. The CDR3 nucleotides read TGTGCCAGCAGCAAAGCGATGGGACTGCAAGAGACCCAGTACTTC. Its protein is CASSKAMGLQETQYF.

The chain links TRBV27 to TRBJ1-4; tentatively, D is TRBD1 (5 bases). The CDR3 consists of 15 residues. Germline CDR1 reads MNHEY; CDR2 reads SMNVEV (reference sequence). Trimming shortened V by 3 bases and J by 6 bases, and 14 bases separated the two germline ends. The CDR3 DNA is TGTGCCAGCAGTTTGGGGAGGGGAGGAGATGAAAAACTGTTTTTT. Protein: CASSLGRGGDEKLFF.

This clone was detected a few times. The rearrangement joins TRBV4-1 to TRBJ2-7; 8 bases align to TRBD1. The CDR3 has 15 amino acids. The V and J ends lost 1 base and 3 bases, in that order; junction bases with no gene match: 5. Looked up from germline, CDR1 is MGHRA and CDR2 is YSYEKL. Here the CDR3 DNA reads TGCGCCAGCAGCCAAGGGACAGGGTCCCTCTACGAGCAGTACTTC. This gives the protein CASSQGTGSLYEQYF.

CDR3 DNA sequence: TGTGCCAGCAGCTCCGCCCTACAGGGGGGTACCTTC. It is translated as CASSSALQGGTF. The J gene is TRBJ1-2, the V gene TRBV7-9; TRBD1 matches 8 bases. J gave up 14 bases and V 4 bases, and 9 bases lay outside the gene matches. This CDR3 contains 12 residues. Germline V gives CDR1 SEHNR, CDR2 FQNEAQ (reference sequence).

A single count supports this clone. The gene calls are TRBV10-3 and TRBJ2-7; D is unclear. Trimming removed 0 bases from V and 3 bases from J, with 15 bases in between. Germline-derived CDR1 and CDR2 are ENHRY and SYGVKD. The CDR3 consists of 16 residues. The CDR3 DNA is TGTGCCATCAGTGAGTCGACTGGCGCAGTAAGCTACGAGCAGTACTTC. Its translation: CAISESTGAVSYEQYF.

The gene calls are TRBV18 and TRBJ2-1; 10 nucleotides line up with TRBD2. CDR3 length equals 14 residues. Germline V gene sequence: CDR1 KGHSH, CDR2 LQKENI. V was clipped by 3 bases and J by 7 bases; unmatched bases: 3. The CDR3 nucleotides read TGTGCCAGCTCACCCGAGCGGGAGGGAAATGAGCAGTTCTTC. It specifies CASSPEREGNEQFF.

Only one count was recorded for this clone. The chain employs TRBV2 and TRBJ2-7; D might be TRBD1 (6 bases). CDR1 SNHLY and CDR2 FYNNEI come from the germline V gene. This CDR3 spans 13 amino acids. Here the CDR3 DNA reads TGTGCTCTCCGGCCGGACAGAACCTACGAGCAGTACTTC. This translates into CALRPDRTYEQYF. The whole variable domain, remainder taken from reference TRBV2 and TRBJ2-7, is EPEVTQTPSHQVTQMGQEVILRCVPISNHLYFYWYRQILGQKVEFLVSFYNNEISEKSEIFDDQFSVERPDGSNFTLKIRSTKLEDSAMYFCALRPDRTYEQYFGPGTRLTVT.

In DNA form, the CDR3 reads TGTGCCAGCAGCTTGGGTCCGGATTTGTCCTACGAGCAGTACTTC. This gives the protein CASSLGPDLSYEQYF. The genes are TRBV5-4 and TRBJ2-7; no clear D gene. Germline-derived CDR1 and CDR2 are SGHNT and YYREEE (reference sequence). The V gene lost 0 bases and the J gene lost 1 base, with 11 bases spanning the gap. The CDR3 is made up of 15 amino acids.